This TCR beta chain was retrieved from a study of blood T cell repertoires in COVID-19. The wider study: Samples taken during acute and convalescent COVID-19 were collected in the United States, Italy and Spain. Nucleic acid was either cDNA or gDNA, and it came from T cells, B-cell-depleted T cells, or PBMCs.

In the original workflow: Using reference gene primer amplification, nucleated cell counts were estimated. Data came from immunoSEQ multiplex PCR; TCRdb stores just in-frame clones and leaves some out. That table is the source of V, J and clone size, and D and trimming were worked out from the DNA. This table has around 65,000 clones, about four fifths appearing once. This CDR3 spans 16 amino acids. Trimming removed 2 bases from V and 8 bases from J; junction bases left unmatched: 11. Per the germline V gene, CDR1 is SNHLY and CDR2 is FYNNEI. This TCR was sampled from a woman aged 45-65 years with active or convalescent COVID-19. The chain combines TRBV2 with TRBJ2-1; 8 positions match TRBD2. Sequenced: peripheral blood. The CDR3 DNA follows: TGTGCCAGCAGTGAAAATCCAGCGGGAGTGTATGATGAGCAGTTCTTC. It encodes CASSENPAGVYDEQFF.